A selection of T cell receptor beta chains follows, all from one sample in a study of cytomegalovirus exposure and HLA in healthy donors. Clones were read by immunoSEQ multiplex PCR, and TCRdb kept only the in-frame ones, dropping some. The sample includes about 90,000 clones, roughly 83% of them seen just once. The sample comprised PBMCs. Source of these receptors: a man between 18 and 29 years old in good health and CMV-seronegative. Both conserved end residues are part of each CDR3. The order of the fields is clone size, V gene, J gene, D gene, CDR3 protein, CDR3 DNA. D genes are given only for firm matches. A row's size may be missing; if present it is once, few, many or a size class.

size: -
V: TRBV5-1
J: TRBJ2-6
D: -
CDR3: CASSLDGATGANVLTF
DNA: TGCGCCAGCAGCTTGGATGGGGCTACTGGGGCCAACGTCCTGACTTTC

size: -
V: TRBV7-2
J: TRBJ2-1
D: -
CDR3: CASSLSLRNEQFF
DNA: TGTGCCAGCAGCTTATCATTGAGGAATGAGCAGTTCTTC

size: -
V: TRBV6-1
J: TRBJ2-1
D: TRBD1
CDR3: CASSPNRGEQFF
DNA: TGTGCCAGCAGTCCCAACAGGGGTGAGCAGTTCTTC

size: -
V: TRBV7-2
J: TRBJ1-5
D: TRBD1
CDR3: CASSPRTGSQPQHF
DNA: TGTGCCAGCAGCCCCCGGACAGGGAGTCAGCCCCAGCATTTT

size: -
V: TRBV7-6
J: TRBJ2-1
D: -
CDR3: CASSFFGSSYNEQFF
DNA: TGTGCCAGCAGCTTCTTCGGGAGCTCCTACAATGAGCAGTTCTTC

size: -
V: TRBV7-2
J: TRBJ2-7
D: -
CDR3: CASSLDGARVSYEQYF
DNA: TGTGCCAGCAGCTTAGATGGGGCCAGGGTCTCCTACGAGCAGTACTTC

size: -
V: TRBV30
J: TRBJ1-3
D: TRBD1
CDR3: CAWTGTAGRRNF
DNA: TGTGCCTGGACCGGGACAGCGGGCCGGCGGAATTTT

size: -
V: TRBV10-2
J: TRBJ2-7
D: -
CDR3: CASSDYAITYEQYF
DNA: TGCGCCAGCAGTGACTACGCGATCACCTACGAGCAGTACTTC

size: -
V: TRBV7-2
J: TRBJ1-3
D: -
CDR3: CASSLKVAGYGNTIYF
DNA: TGTGCCAGCAGCTTAAAAGTTGCAGGGTACGGAAACACCATATATTTT

size: -
V: TRBV14
J: TRBJ1-6
D: -
CDR3: CASSQGWGLPTSYNSPLHF
DNA: TGTGCCAGCAGCCAAGGTTGGGGGCTCCCTACCTCTTATAATTCACCCCTCCACTTT

size: -
V: TRBV6-5
J: TRBJ2-7
D: TRBD2
CDR3: CASSLNRGRAEQYF
DNA: TGTGCCAGCAGTCTTAATCGCGGGAGGGCCGAGCAGTACTTC

size: -
V: TRBV6-5
J: TRBJ2-3
D: -
CDR3: CATSRQGPKDTQYF
DNA: TGTGCCACCTCACGGCAGGGGCCAAAAGATACGCAGTATTTT

size: -
V: TRBV10-1
J: TRBJ2-1
D: TRBD2
CDR3: CASSQEHLAGVHEQFF
DNA: TGCGCCAGCTCGCAGGAACATTTAGCGGGAGTTCATGAGCAGTTCTTC

size: -
V: TRBV5-7
J: TRBJ2-1
D: -
CDR3: CASSGKAQGEQFF
DNA: TGTGCCAGCAGCGGGAAGGCACAGGGTGAGCAGTTCTTC

size: -
V: TRBV7-2
J: TRBJ2-2
D: -
CDR3: CASSLRAGPAETNTGELFF
DNA: TGTGCCAGCAGCTTAAGGGCCGGACCAGCGGAGACGAACACCGGGGAGCTGTTTTTT

size: -
V: TRBV2
J: TRBJ1-5
D: -
CDR3: CASREDRTNLQAQHF
DNA: TGTGCCAGCAGAGAGGACAGAACCAACCTGCAGGCCCAGCATTTT

size: -
V: TRBV7-2
J: TRBJ1-5
D: -
CDR3: CASSRQDLSNQPQHF
DNA: TGTGCCAGCAGCCGACAGGATCTTAGTAATCAGCCCCAGCATTTT

size: -
V: TRBV30
J: TRBJ2-7
D: TRBD1
CDR3: CAWSVPQGFAYEQYF
DNA: TGTGCCTGGAGTGTCCCACAGGGGTTCGCTTACGAGCAGTACTTC

size: -
V: TRBV28
J: TRBJ1-2
D: TRBD1
CDR3: CASITGGRGYTF
DNA: TGTGCCAGCATAACAGGGGGACGTGGCTACACCTTC

size: -
V: TRBV5-1
J: TRBJ2-3
D: TRBD2
CDR3: CASSSRTGGDTQYF
DNA: TGCGCCAGCAGCTCCCGAACGGGGGGGGACACGCAGTATTTT

size: -
V: TRBV2
J: TRBJ1-2
D: TRBD1
CDR3: CASSAGTGYGYTF
DNA: TGTGCCAGCAGTGCCGGGACAGGATATGGCTACACCTTC

size: once
V: TRBV6-6
J: TRBJ1-1
D: -
CDR3: CASSYSRSGEAFF
DNA: TGTGCCAGCAGTTACTCGAGGTCCGGGGAGGCTTTCTTT

size: -
V: TRBV6-5
J: TRBJ2-5
D: TRBD1
CDR3: CASSSPGQEGQTQYF
DNA: TGTGCCAGCAGTTCTCCGGGACAGGAAGGACAGACCCAGTACTTC

size: -
V: TRBV7-9
J: TRBJ1-2
D: -
CDR3: CASSHQAGIYGYTF
DNA: TGTGCCAGCAGCCATCAGGCAGGGATCTATGGCTACACCTTC

size: few
V: TRBV6-5
J: TRBJ1-3
D: TRBD1
CDR3: CASRETGAPGNTIYF
DNA: TGTGCCAGCAGAGAAACAGGGGCTCCTGGAAACACCATATATTTT

size: few
V: TRBV10-3
J: TRBJ2-7
D: -
CDR3: CAISPLPPSSYEQYF
DNA: TGTGCCATCAGCCCACTCCCCCCGTCCTCCTACGAGCAGTACTTC

size: -
V: TRBV6-5
J: TRBJ1-5
D: -
CDR3: CASSYRPGGQPQHF
DNA: TGTGCCAGCAGTTACAGGCCGGGGGGGCAGCCCCAGCATTTT

size: -
V: TRBV27
J: TRBJ1-5
D: -
CDR3: CASSFYNQPQHF
DNA: TGTGCCAGCAGTTTCTATAATCAGCCCCAGCATTTT

size: -
V: TRBV2
J: TRBJ2-2
D: -
CDR3: CASSYTGELFF
DNA: TGTGCCAGCAGCTACACCGGGGAGCTGTTTTTT

size: -
V: TRBV6-6
J: TRBJ1-4
D: TRBD1
CDR3: CASWTGLNEKLFF
DNA: TGTGCCAGCTGGACAGGGCTTAATGAAAAACTGTTTTTT

size: -
V: TRBV30
J: TRBJ2-2
D: -
CDR3: CAWSPAGVRSGELFF
DNA: TGTGCCTGGAGTCCCGCAGGGGTGAGGAGCGGGGAGCTGTTTTTT

size: -
V: TRBV6-6
J: TRBJ2-5
D: -
CDR3: CASTGSGMGETQYF
DNA: TGTGCCAGCACGGGCTCGGGGATGGGAGAGACCCAGTACTTC

size: -
V: TRBV2
J: TRBJ2-7
D: TRBD1
CDR3: CASTGGSYEQYF
DNA: TGTGCCAGCACAGGGGGCTCCTACGAGCAGTACTTC

size: -
V: TRBV5-1
J: TRBJ2-3
D: TRBD2
CDR3: CASSLGLAGTPGQYF
DNA: TGCGCCAGCAGCTTGGGACTAGCGGGGACTCCTGGACAGTATTTT

size: -
V: TRBV9
J: TRBJ1-2
D: -
CDR3: CASSSPTAGLYGYTF
DNA: TGTGCCAGCAGCTCCCCGACAGCGGGCCTCTATGGCTACACCTTC

size: once
V: TRBV5-4
J: TRBJ1-1
D: -
CDR3: CASSLGPGRTEAFF
DNA: TGTGCCAGCAGCCTAGGCCCCGGGAGGACTGAAGCTTTCTTT

size: -
V: TRBV9
J: TRBJ2-5
D: TRBD2
CDR3: CASSVSGRAAETQYF
DNA: TGTGCCAGCAGCGTTAGCGGGAGGGCCGCGGAGACCCAGTACTTC

size: -
V: TRBV27
J: TRBJ2-1
D: -
CDR3: CASSFGLSSYNEQFF
DNA: TGTGCCAGCAGTTTCGGTCTTAGCTCCTACAATGAGCAGTTCTTC

size: -
V: TRBV4-1
J: TRBJ1-2
D: -
CDR3: CASSQTISQASYGYTF
DNA: TGCGCCAGCAGCCAAACGATATCCCAGGCGAGCTATGGCTACACCTTC

size: -
V: TRBV6-5
J: TRBJ1-4
D: TRBD1
CDR3: CASRKTGGDEKLFF
DNA: TGTGCCAGCAGAAAGACAGGGGGAGATGAAAAACTGTTTTTT

size: -
V: TRBV18
J: TRBJ1-5
D: -
CDR3: CASSRVDRLSNQPQHF
DNA: TGTGCCAGCTCACGGGTAGACAGGCTTAGCAATCAGCCCCAGCATTTT